This entry is about one T cell receptor (beta chain). Per the germline V gene, CDR1 is MNHNS and CDR2 is SASEGT. Germline trimming cut 2 bases from V and 4 bases from J; bases unmatched to any gene: 8. CDR3 length equals 16 residues. This sample was taken from a study of blood T cell repertoires in COVID-19. Study-wide context: Researchers got acute and convalescent COVID-19 samples from the United States, Italy and Spain.

Original processing methods: Amplification with reference gene primers provided the estimates of nucleated cell counts. Data came from immunoSEQ multiplex PCR; TCRdb stores just in-frame clones and leaves some out. The D gene and trimming were derived from the DNA, and the V and J assignments and clone size from that table. The data hold around 100,000 clones, with roughly 92% observed a single time. The clonotype comes from a man aged 50-60 years with active COVID-19. The chain is built from TRBV6-1 and TRBJ2-1, with 7 positions matching TRBD1. Sequences were obtained from peripheral blood. CDR3 residues: CASSERGQGPYNEQFF. DNA for the CDR3: TGTGCCAGCAGTGAAAGGGGGCAGGGACCATACAATGAGCAGTTCTTC.